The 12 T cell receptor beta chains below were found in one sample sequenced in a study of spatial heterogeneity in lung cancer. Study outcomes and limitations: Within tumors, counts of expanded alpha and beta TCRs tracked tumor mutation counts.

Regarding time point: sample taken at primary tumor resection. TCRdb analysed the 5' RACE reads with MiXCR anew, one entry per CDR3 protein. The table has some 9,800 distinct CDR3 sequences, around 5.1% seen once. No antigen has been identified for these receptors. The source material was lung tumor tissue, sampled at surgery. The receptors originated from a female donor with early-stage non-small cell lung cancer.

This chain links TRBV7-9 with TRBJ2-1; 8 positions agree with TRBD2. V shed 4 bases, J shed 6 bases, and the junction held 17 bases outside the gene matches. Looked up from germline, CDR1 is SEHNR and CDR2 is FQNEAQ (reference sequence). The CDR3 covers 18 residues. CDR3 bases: TGTGCCAGCAGCTCCCGGGCCCAAAGGACTAGCTTTTTCAATGAGCAGTTCTTC. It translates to CASSSRAQRTSFFNEQFF.

For the CDR3, the DNA is TGTGCCAGTAGTAGGTTAATGAACACTGAAGCTTTCTTT. The encoded protein is CASSRLMNTEAFF. The chain recombines TRBV19 with TRBJ1-1; D remains ambiguous. The V end was cut by 4 bases, the J end by 0 bases, with 6 bases between. This CDR3 region has 13 residues. Germline loops: CDR1 LNHDA, CDR2 SQIVND (reference sequence).

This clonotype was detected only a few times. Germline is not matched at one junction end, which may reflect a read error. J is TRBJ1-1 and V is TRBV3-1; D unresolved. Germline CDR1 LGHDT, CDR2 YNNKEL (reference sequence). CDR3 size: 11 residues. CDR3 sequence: CASSQGGDVRF. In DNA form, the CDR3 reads TGTGCCAGCAGCCAAGGTGGCGACGTACGATTT.

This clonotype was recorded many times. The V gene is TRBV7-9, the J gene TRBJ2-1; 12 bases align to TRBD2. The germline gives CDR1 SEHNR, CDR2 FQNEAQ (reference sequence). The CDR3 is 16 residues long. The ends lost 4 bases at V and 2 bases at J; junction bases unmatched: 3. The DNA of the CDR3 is TGTGCCAGCAGCTCCAGGACTAGCGGGACCTACAATGAGCAGTTCTTC. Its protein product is CASSSRTSGTYNEQFF.

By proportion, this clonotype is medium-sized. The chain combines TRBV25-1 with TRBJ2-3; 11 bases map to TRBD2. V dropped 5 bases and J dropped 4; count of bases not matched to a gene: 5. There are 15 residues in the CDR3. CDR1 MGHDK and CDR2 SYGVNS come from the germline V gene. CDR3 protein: CASSILAGEADTQYF. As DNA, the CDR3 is TGTGCCAGCAGTATACTAGCGGGAGAGGCAGATACGCAGTATTTT.

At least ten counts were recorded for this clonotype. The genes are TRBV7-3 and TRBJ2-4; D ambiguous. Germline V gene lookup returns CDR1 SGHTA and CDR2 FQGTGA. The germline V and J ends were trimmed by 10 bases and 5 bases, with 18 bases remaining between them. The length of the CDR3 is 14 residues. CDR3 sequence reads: CATHRVGSENIQYF. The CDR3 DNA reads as TGTGCCACCCATCGTGTAGGATCTGAAAACATTCAGTACTTC.

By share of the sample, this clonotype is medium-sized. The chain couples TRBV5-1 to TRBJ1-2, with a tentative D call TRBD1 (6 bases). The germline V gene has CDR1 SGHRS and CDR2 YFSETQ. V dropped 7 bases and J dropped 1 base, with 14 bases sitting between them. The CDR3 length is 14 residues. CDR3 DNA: TGCGCCAGCTCATCGGGACACCTTAACTATGGCTACACCTTC. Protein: CASSSGHLNYGYTF.

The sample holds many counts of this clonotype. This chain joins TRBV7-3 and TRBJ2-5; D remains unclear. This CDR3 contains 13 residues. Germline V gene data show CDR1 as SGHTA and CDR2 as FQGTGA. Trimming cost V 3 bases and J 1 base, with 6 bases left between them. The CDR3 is CASSLGSQETQYF. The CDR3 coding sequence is TGTGCCAGCAGCTTGGGGTCCCAAGAGACCCAGTACTTC.

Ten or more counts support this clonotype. CDR3 residues: CASTPAGGKQFF. The CDR3 nucleotides are TGTGCCAGTACCCCGGCCGGGGGTAAGCAGTTCTTC. This rearrangement joins TRBV6-5 to TRBJ2-1, with TRBD2 as a possible D gene (6 bases). This CDR3 has 12 residues. The germline gives CDR1 MNHEY, CDR2 SVGAGI. Trimming cost V 9 bases and J 11 bases, with 17 bases left between them.

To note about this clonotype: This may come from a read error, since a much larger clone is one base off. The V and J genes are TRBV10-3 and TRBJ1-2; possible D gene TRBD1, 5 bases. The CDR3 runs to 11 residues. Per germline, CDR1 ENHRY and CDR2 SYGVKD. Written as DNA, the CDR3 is TGTGCCATCGGGGGGACGAATGGCTACAACTTC. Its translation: CAIGGTNGYNF.

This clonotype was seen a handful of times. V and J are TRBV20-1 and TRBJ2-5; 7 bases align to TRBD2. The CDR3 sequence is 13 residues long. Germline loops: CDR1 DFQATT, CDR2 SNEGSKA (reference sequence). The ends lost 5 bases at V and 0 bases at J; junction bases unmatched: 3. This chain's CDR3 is CSALSGNQETQYF. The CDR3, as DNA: TGCAGTGCTTTGAGCGGGAACCAAGAGACCCAGTACTTC.

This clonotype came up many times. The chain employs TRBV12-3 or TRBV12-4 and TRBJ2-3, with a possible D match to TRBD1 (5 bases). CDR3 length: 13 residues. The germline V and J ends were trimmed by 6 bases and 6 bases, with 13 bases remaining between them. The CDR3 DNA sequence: TGTGCCAGCAGGGATCCTGGGGCCGATACGCAGTATTTT. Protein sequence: CASRDPGADTQYF.